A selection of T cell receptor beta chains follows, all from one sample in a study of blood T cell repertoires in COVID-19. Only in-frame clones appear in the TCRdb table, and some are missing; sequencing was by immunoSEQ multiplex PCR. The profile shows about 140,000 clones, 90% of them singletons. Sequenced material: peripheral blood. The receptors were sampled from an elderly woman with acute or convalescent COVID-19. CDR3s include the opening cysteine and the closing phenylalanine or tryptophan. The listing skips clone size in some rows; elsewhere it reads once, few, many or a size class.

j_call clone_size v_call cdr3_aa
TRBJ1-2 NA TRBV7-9 CASSPSPGQGNYGYTF
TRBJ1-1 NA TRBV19 CASSIDRWTGANTEAFF
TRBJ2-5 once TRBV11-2 CASSLTGLAGGPKQETQYF
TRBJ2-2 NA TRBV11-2 CASSYDRRPTGELFF
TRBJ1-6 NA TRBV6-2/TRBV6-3 CASSRTGTATSPLHF
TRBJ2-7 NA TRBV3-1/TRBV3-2 CASSQAAGEQYF
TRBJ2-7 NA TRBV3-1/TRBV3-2 CASSQDRTSGAAYEQYF
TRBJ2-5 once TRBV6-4 CASSRHLQETQYF
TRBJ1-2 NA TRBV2 CASRDGTGGTYGYTF
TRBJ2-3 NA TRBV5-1 CASSLGASLSTDTQYF
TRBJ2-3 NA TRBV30 CAWSRLVGETDTQYF
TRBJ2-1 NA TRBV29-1 CSVESSYNEQFF
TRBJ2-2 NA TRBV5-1 CASSPTSGAVTGELFF
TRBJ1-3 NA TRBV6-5 CASSTQAGSGNTIYF
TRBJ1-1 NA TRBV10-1 CASSESSRLGTEAFF
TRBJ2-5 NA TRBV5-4 CASSTGQAGPQETQYF
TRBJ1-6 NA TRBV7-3 CASSSRTDSPLHF
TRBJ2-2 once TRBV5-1 CASSLSGINTGELFF
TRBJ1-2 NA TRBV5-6 CASSLLAVRFPNYGYTF
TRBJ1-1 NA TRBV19 CASSIEGQGATEAFF
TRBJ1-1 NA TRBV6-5 CASGRTLNTEAFF
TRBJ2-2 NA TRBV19 CASSILAGGQAGELFF
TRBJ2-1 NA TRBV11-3 CASSLVSGGAGANEQFF
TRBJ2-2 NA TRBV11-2 CAARTSGITGELFF
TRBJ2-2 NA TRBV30 CAWRRTRVPGELFF
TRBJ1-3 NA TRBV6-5 CASVGQGTNTIYF
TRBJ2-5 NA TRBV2 CASSYGQIQETQYF
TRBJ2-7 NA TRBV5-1 CASSLGAGMEMEQYF
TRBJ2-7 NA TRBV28 CASSLAGGYEQYF
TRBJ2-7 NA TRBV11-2 CASSPRTGVSHEQYF
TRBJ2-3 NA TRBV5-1 CASSLALSTDTQYF
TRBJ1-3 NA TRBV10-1 CASRTGGSSGNTIYF
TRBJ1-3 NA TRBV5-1 CASSPGTSTGNTIYF
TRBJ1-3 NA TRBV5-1 CASSLLRQGAGNTIYF
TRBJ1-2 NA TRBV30 CAWSVPRQGVYGYTF
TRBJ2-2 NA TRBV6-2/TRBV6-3 CASSRGDSRELFF
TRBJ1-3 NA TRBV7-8 CASSLAVSGNTIYF
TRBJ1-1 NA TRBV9 CASSVGRGLNTEAFF
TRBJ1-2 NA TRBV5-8 CASSLLGGTESYGYTF
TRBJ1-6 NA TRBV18 CASSALSDRPNSPLHF
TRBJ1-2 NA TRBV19 CASSIGSGVYGYTF
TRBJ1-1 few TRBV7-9 CASSLRGANTEAFF
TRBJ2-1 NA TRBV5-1 CASSSTGTSYNEQFF
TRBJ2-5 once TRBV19 CATRAGTLETQYF
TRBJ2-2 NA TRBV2 CASSVQGGLTGELFF